The sequence of this T cell receptor (beta chain) was determined in a study of blood T cell repertoires in COVID-19 (TCRdb year 2020). Background for the entire study: Samples from collaborators originated in the United States, Italy and Spain and spanned both the acute and convalescent phases of COVID-19. The prospective study material was composed of cDNA or gDNA derived from T cells, B-cell-depleted T cells, or PBMCs. The dataset comprised deeply sampled blood TCRbeta repertoires from subjects exposed to, actively infected with, or recovered from COVID-19. A freely available public database, intended as a resource for researchers studying the immune response to SARS-CoV-2, is where the repertoires were released. Samples came from the ongoing ImmuneRACE study (first 160 participants) plus 1,254 subjects from 6 global collaborators. Nearly every sample came with metadata listing a de-identified subject ID, COVID-19 status, age in years and sex. Where available, HLA class I and class II types were taken from metadata supplied by the sample provider and were not determined by assay-based typing.

General findings and caveats noted by the study authors: The quantity of clinical and demographic metadata differed by source and by participant and was supplied without curation.

TCRbeta CDR3 regions were amplified from genomic DNA using the immunoSEQ Assay, a bias-controlled multiplex PCR. Under the source paper's analysis protocol: The number of nucleated cells in each sample was estimated by amplification of reference gene primers within the assay. Sequence reads were collapsed and filtered to measure the absolute abundance of every unique TCRbeta CDR3 rearrangement. Productive Simpson clonality was computed per sample as the square root of Simpson's diversity index over productive rearrangements. TCRdb holds this immuneACCESS table with in-frame rearrangements only. Some clones are missing; in checked studies, unresolved V genes explain under half, and the rest has no known cause. V, J and clone size were drawn from that table, and D and trimming were deduced from the DNA. In this sample the table shows around 400,000 clones, roughly 84% of which occur a single time. Approximately 1.3% of the sample rests with the top ten.

Participants in the prospective study were aged about 18 to 100 years, lived in 20 to 25 United States geographic areas, and enrolled through a virtual design. In the prospective study, cohorts were assigned on the basis of participant-reported clinical history obtained from a screening survey and a study questionnaire. Exposed participants had been in contact, within 2 weeks of entering the study, with a person who had a PCR-confirmed or clinician-diagnosed case of COVID-19. In the prospective study, whole blood, serum and a nasopharyngeal or oropharyngeal swab were collected from each participant by mobile phlebotomists. Prospective study participants could optionally give additional blood draws and questionnaires over an approximately 2-month period. Prospective study blood samples were shipped either frozen or at room temperature before DNA extraction. The cysteine opens and the phenylalanine closes a CDR3 of 15 amino acids. Only the CDR3 region is kept as DNA, spanning 45 bases read in frame from base 1. The germline V gene (reference sequence) gives CDR1 as LGHDT and CDR2 as YNNKEL. Trimming leaves V shorter by 1 base and J shorter by 6 bases, with the junction holding 3 bases beyond the gene matches.

Worth noting for this clone: Its specific antigen is unknown. No base quality values were provided; no much bigger clone lies one nucleotide off.

The chain employs TRBV3-1 (or the pseudogene TRBV3-2) and TRBJ2-7; 13 nucleotides in the junction match TRBD2. This sequence originates from a woman between 18 and 30 years old who had been exposed to COVID-19. The sample consisted of PBMCs or T cells enriched from blood (not recorded which). For the CDR3, the sequence is CASSQGTSGSGEQYF. The sequenced DNA is TGTGCCAGCAGCCAAGGGACTAGCGGGAGCGGCGAGCAGTACTTC.